Sequencing of this TCR beta chain was carried out in a study of response to subunit inactivated influenza vaccine. Whole-study findings and limits: The authors offered the suggestion that each seasonal influenza vaccination recruits few new T cells.

Germline CDR1 is ENHRY and CDR2 is SYGVKD. The V gene lost 4 bases and the J gene lost 0 bases, with 10 bases spanning the gap. There are 14 residues in the CDR3. TCRdb called the RT-PCR reads again in MiXCR, with one record for every CDR3 protein. The sample has around 600,000 distinct CDR3 sequences, roughly 10% seen once; the top ten hold about 10%. On this clonotype itself: What it binds is not known.

This sample also appeared in a second study, on T cells expressing NK-cell markers. Per that study: 5'RACE template switching with UMIs generated TCR beta cDNA. Of eight sequenced donors, seven were HCMV-seropositive and one HCMV-seronegative. A range of roughly 1.0-8% of CD8+ T cells consisted of dominant NKG2C+ clonotypes in more than five donors.

V is TRBV10-3 and J is TRBJ2-7; D may be TRBD2 (5 bases). The clonotype was recovered from a man between 45 and 60 years old who received an inactivated influenza vaccine. Sequences were derived from PBMCs from blood, sampled on the day of vaccination. The CDR3 loop is CAISVSGSSYEQYF. The CDR3 nucleotides read TGTGCCATCAGTGTTTCGGGAAGCTCCTACGAGCAGTACTTC.